The T cell receptor (beta chain) under discussion was sequenced for a study of blood T cell repertoires in COVID-19. The repertoire was sequenced with immunoSEQ multiplex PCR; TCRdb's copy has only in-frame clones and lacks some. The table lists about 76,000 clones, about 90% of them singletons, with about 1% in the top ten. Trimming removed 5 bases from V and 0 bases from J; junction bases left unmatched: 7. Germline CDR1 reads SGHTA; CDR2 reads FQGNSA. The CDR3 is 15 residues long. V usage is TRBV7-2 and J usage is TRBJ2-7, with 7 bases that match TRBD2. The sample comprised peripheral blood. The receptor comes from a woman aged 45 to 65 in a cohort sampled during active COVID-19. Written as DNA, the CDR3 is TGTGCCAGCAGCCCCCAGCGGGGCAGCTCCTACGAGCAGTACTTC. Translation gives CASSPQRGSSYEQYF.